Below are 21 T cell receptor beta chains sequenced from a single sample in a study of T cells in Graves' hyperthyroidism and ophthalmopathy. RNA transcripts provided the source from which TCR beta CDR3 regions were amplified. Primed by the HTBI set, a first-round RT-PCR was run on the TCR CDR3. MiXCR was run by TCRdb on the multiplex PCR reads, yielding one entry per CDR3 protein. The data contain 600,000 to 800,000 distinct CDR3 sequences, roughly a third of them singletons. The material sequenced was blood. The source is a woman aged 40 to 50 with Graves' hyperthyroidism.

This clonotype was seen at least ten times. V usage is TRBV7-8 and J usage is TRBJ1-5; unclear D gene. Germline V gene lookup returns CDR1 SGHVS and CDR2 FQNEAQ. Deletions cut 1 base from V and 4 bases from J, with 11 bases between. The CDR3 contains 15 residues. CDR3 DNA: TGTGCCAGCAGCTTAGGCAGCCAAAGGAATCAGCCCCAGCATTTT. Its protein product is CASSLGSQRNQPQHF.

With regard to this clonotype: The CDR3 end shows no conserved phenylalanine or tryptophan, and so a read error is likely. The gene calls are TRBV7-2 and TRBJ1-1, with D uncertain. V dropped 1 base and J dropped 1 base, with 7 bases sitting between them. Germline-derived CDR1 and CDR2 are SGHTA and FQGNSA. The CDR3 length is 14 residues. Here the CDR3 DNA reads TGTGCCAGCAGCTTAGAGCCAGAGAACACTGAAGCTTTCCTT. Protein sequence: CASSLEPENTEAFL.

This clonotype occurred many times. V gene TRBV24-1 combines with J gene TRBJ2-5, with D possibly TRBD1 on 7 matching bases. Trimming left V 5 bases short and J 3 bases short, with 15 bases between. CDR1 and CDR2 from the germline V gene are KGHDR and SFDVKD. The CDR3 extends over 15 amino acids. The CDR3 here is CATSGERGTEETQYF. CDR3 sequence (DNA): TGTGCCACCAGTGGGGAACGGGGGACAGAAGAGACCCAGTACTTC.

The chain links TRBV9 to TRBJ1-1, with 12 nucleotides matching TRBD1. From germline, CDR1 is SGDLS and CDR2 YYNGEE. This CDR3 is 16 amino acids long. The trim removed 0 bases at V and 8 bases at J, leaving 8 bases unmatched. CDR3 sequence: CASSVAGTGGAGEAFF. Here the CDR3 DNA reads TGTGCCAGCAGCGTAGCGGGGACAGGGGGCGCGGGCGAAGCTTTCTTT.

This clonotype was seen more than once but under ten times. A junction boundary mismatches the germline segment, possibly from a read error. V usage is TRBV10-3 and J usage is TRBJ1-5; perhaps TRBD1 as D (5 bases). The CDR3 consists of 17 residues. Germline V CDR1 and CDR2: ENHRY, SYGVKD. The CDR3 DNA reads TGTGCCAGCAGTTATTCCAGTCTGGGGGTTGGCAATCAGCCCCAGCATTTT. Its translation: CASSYSSLGVGNQPQHF.

The rearrangement links TRBV10-3 to TRBJ2-5; no reliable D call. There are 11 residues in the CDR3. V was clipped by 6 bases and J by 1 base, with 3 bases between them. Germline V gene data show CDR1 as ENHRY and CDR2 as SYGVKD. The CDR3 DNA sequence: TGTGCCATCAGGACCCAAGAGACCCAGTACTTC. Amino acids: CAIRTQETQYF.

This clonotype was counted many times. The chain carries TRBV7-9 and TRBJ2-6; 7 bases align to TRBD1. V shed 5 bases and J 0 bases; nucleotides not matched to a gene: 4. CDR1 is SEHNR and CDR2 is FQNEAQ in the germline V gene (reference sequence). This CDR3 region has 16 residues. The CDR3 sequence: CASSTTGRSGANVLTF. The CDR3 bases are TGTGCCAGCAGCACGACAGGGCGCTCTGGGGCCAACGTCCTGACTTTC.

This chain links TRBV15 with TRBJ1-1; weak D call: TRBD1 (5 bases). The CDR3 extends over 14 amino acids. CDR1 is LNHNV, CDR2 YYDKDF, per germline (reference sequence). The germline V and J ends were trimmed by 0 bases and 7 bases, with 12 bases remaining between them. This chain's CDR3 is CATSRDPGRDEAFF. Here the CDR3 DNA reads TGTGCCACCAGCAGAGATCCAGGGCGAGATGAAGCTTTCTTT. Supplemented by reference TRBV15 and TRBJ1-1, the full variable domain reads DAMVIQNPRYQVTQFGKPVTLSCSQTLNHNVMYWYQQKSSQAPKLLFHYYDKDFNNEADTPDNFQSRRPNTSFCFLDIRSPGLGDTAMYLCATSRDPGRDEAFFGQGTRLTVV.

In this sample, this clonotype turned up a few times. This chain connects TRBV28 to TRBJ2-5; D might be TRBD1 (6 bases). The CDR3 is made up of 13 amino acids. The V gene's germline CDR1 is MDHEN and CDR2 SYDVKM. Trimming pared 6 bases from V and 5 bases from J, leaving 13 bases between. The CDR3 sequence: CASREQGRETQYF. In DNA, the CDR3 is TGTGCCAGCAGGGAACAGGGTCGGGAGACCCAGTACTTC. Full variable domain (remainder filled in from reference TRBV28 and TRBJ2-5): DVKVTQSSRYLVKRTGEKVFLECVQDMDHENMFWYRQDPGLGLRLIYFSYDVKMKEKGDIPEGYSVSREKKERFSLILESASTNQTSMYLCASREQGRETQYFGPGTRLLVL.

The chain uses TRBV20-1 and TRBJ1-6, with D maybe TRBD1 (6 bases). Trimming pared 0 bases from V and 9 bases from J, leaving 9 bases between. The CDR3 runs 13 residues. The germline gives CDR1 DFQATT, CDR2 SNEGSKA (reference sequence). CDR3 sequence reads: CSAREAGASPLHF. Written as DNA, the CDR3 is TGCAGTGCTAGAGAGGCAGGGGCTTCACCCCTCCACTTT.

The chain carries TRBV29-1 and TRBJ2-7; 12 bases are shared with TRBD1. V was pared by 2 bases and J by 7 bases, with 6 bases of the junction left unmatched. Germline V lookup: CDR1 SQVTM, CDR2 ANQGSEA. The CDR3 covers 14 residues. The CDR3 DNA follows: TGCAGCGTTGAATACCGGGACAGGGGGCTTGAGCAGTACTTC. As protein: CSVEYRDRGLEQYF.

This clonotype was counted many times. The chain recombines TRBV20-1 with TRBJ1-1; D unclear. The CDR3 loop spans 13 amino acids. Trimming removed 5 bases from V and 1 base from J, with 11 bases in between. Germline lookup yields CDR1 DFQATT and CDR2 SNEGSKA (reference sequence). CDR3 region: CSAPSKWNTEAFF. DNA of the CDR3: TGCAGTGCTCCATCTAAGTGGAACACTGAAGCTTTCTTT.

Remarks on this clonotype: A read error may explain this, as a much larger clone is one base away. The V call is TRBV7-9, the J call TRBJ2-6; 9 positions agree with TRBD1. The CDR3 covers 17 residues. Germline V gene lookup returns CDR1 SEHNR and CDR2 FQNEAQ (reference sequence). Trimming at V came to 5 bases and at J to 4 bases, leaving 9 bases not matched to a gene. The CDR3 sequence is CASSLGTGRKGANVLTF. Written as DNA, the CDR3 is TGTGCCAGCAGCCTAGGGACAGGGCGCAAGGGGGCCAACGTCCTGACTTTC.

This clonotype was recorded a few times. The chain couples TRBV5-6 to TRBJ1-2; D perhaps matches TRBD1 (5 bases). The CDR3 runs to 16 residues. V lost 1 base, J lost 2 bases, and 15 bases lay in between. CDR1 is SGHDT and CDR2 is YYEEEE in the germline V gene. CDR3 region: CASSLPGRAPNYGYTF. The CDR3 nucleotides read TGTGCCAGCAGCTTGCCGGGACGAGCCCCGAACTATGGCTACACCTTC.

This sequence joins TRBV6-5 and TRBJ1-5, with D possibly TRBD1 on 5 matching bases. Germline loops: CDR1 MNHEY, CDR2 SVGAGI. Trimming took off 4 bases at V and 6 bases at J, with 16 bases between the two ends. The CDR3 length is 15 residues. The CDR3 protein is CASSSALGHVQPQHF. CDR3 coding DNA: TGTGCCAGCAGTTCCGCCCTAGGACACGTTCAGCCCCAGCATTTT.

J is TRBJ2-7 and V is TRBV14, with TRBD1 identical over 7 bases. CDR1 and CDR2 from the germline V gene are SGHDN and FVKESK. The CDR3 consists of 13 residues. After removal of 4 bases from V and 5 bases from J, the junction contained 5 bases not matched to a gene. CDR3 coding DNA: TGTGCCAGCAGCCGGCCGACAGGGAACGAGCAGTACTTC. The encoded protein is CASSRPTGNEQYF.

This chain uses TRBV4-3 with TRBJ1-4, with D tentatively TRBD1 (5 bases). CDR1 is LGHNA, CDR2 YSLEER, per germline. Trimming cost V 1 base and J 1 base, with 7 bases left between them. The CDR3 has 15 residues. CDR3 in amino acids: CASSQVGGTNEKLFF. As DNA, the CDR3 is TGCGCCAGCAGCCAAGTGGGGGGAACTAATGAAAAACTGTTTTTT.

This clonotype was seen at least ten times. The J gene is TRBJ1-1, the V gene TRBV14; no clear D gene. Germline assignment: CDR1 SGHDN and CDR2 FVKESK. This CDR3 comprises 13 residues. The V end was cut by 1 base, the J end by 4 bases, with 7 bases between. As DNA, the CDR3 is TGTGCCAGCAGCCAAGCAAGGGTCACTGAAGCTTTCTTT. It is translated as CASSQARVTEAFF.

Note on this clonotype: This may stem from a read error, because a much larger clone lies one nucleotide away. CDR3 in DNA: TGTGCCAGCAGCTTAGGCCAACTGGTGGAGAGGGAGACCCAGTGCTTC. Translation: CASSLGQLVERETQCF. The chain uses TRBV7-9 and TRBJ2-5; maybe TRBD2 (5 bases). The CDR3 length is 16 residues. CDR1 and CDR2 from the germline V gene are SEHNR and FQNEAQ (reference sequence).

For this clonotype: The CDR3 does not close with the conserved phenylalanine or tryptophan, likely indicating a read error. This chain uses TRBV7-2 with TRBJ2-7; D remains ambiguous. Looked up from germline, CDR1 is SGHTA and CDR2 is FQGNSA. The CDR3 runs to 12 residues. V lost 10 bases, J lost 3 bases, and 13 bases lay in between. This CDR3 is CAILQKLYEQYS. CDR3 coding DNA: TGTGCCATCCTACAGAAACTCTACGAGCAGTACTCC.

About this clonotype: A junction end diverges from the germline sequence, so it may reflect a read error. CDR3 protein: CASRGAGDHTEAFF. The CDR3 DNA reads TGTGCCAGCCGGGGGGCAGGGGACCACACTGAAGCTTTCTTT. This sequence joins TRBV10-2 and TRBJ1-1, with D possibly being TRBD1 (6 bases). Germline assignment: CDR1 WSHSY and CDR2 SAAADI. This CDR3 comprises 14 residues.